A selection of T cell receptor beta chains follows, all from one sample in a study of cytomegalovirus exposure and HLA in healthy donors. TCRdb keeps only in-frame clones here, not all; method: immunoSEQ multiplex PCR. The sample holds 150,000 to 250,000 clones, around 80% seen once. Sequencing was done on a sample of PBMCs. Receptors originate from a man aged 25-45 years in good health and CMV-seronegative. Both conserved end residues are part of each CDR3. D genes are given only for firm matches. Expanded clones are given a class, and other clones once, few, many or no size at all.

D	J	V	size	DNA	CDR3
TRBD2	TRBJ2-1	TRBV5-4	.	TGTGCCAGCAGCTGGGGAGCTACTAGCGGGAGCAATGAGCAGTTCTTC	CASSWGATSGSNEQFF
.	TRBJ2-3	TRBV2	.	TGTGCCAGCTCGACAAGCACAGATACGCAGTATTTT	CASSTSTDTQYF
TRBD2	TRBJ2-1	TRBV10-3	.	TGTGCCATCACTCCCTCCAGCGGGACTAGCTTACTTTTCAATGAGCAGTTCTTC	CAITPSSGTSLLFNEQFF
TRBD1	TRBJ2-5	TRBV19	.	TGTGCCAGTAGGAACAGGGGGCTGGAGACCCAGTACTTC	CASRNRGLETQYF
.	TRBJ2-3	TRBV7-3	few	TGTGCCAGCAGCTTAATGGCGGCTAGCGGCACAGATACGCAGTATTTT	CASSLMAASGTDTQYF
TRBD1	TRBJ2-4	TRBV5-4	.	TGTGCCAGCAGCGCCGGACAGGAGAACATTCAGTACTTC	CASSAGQENIQYF
TRBD1	TRBJ1-1	TRBV19	.	TGTGCCAGTACCAGGACAGGGAGTGTACCTGAAGCTTTCTTT	CASTRTGSVPEAFF
.	TRBJ2-3	TRBV7-3	few	TGTGCCAGCAGCTTAAGGCCTGGCTGGGATACGCAGTATTTT	CASSLRPGWDTQYF
.	TRBJ2-7	TRBV7-9	.	TGTGCCAGCGTGGGGGGGGACACCAATATTGACTACGAGCAGTACTTC	CASVGGDTNIDYEQYF
TRBD1	TRBJ1-3	TRBV28	.	TGTGCCAGCAGTTTAAGTGGCGGGACAGGAGGAAACACCATATATTTT	CASSLSGGTGGNTIYF
.	TRBJ2-2	TRBV28	few	TGTGCCAGCAGTTTAGGTTCAGAGAACACCGGGGAGCTGTTTTTT	CASSLGSENTGELFF
TRBD1	TRBJ1-3	TRBV4-2	.	TGTGCCAGCAGCCAAGGTTTTGGGACAGGGACTGGAAACACCATATATTTT	CASSQGFGTGTGNTIYF
.	TRBJ2-4	TRBV28	.	TGTGCCAGCAGTTTGAACCGACAGTCGCAGTACTTC	CASSLNRQSQYF
TRBD2	TRBJ2-1	TRBV2	.	TGTGCCAGTAGTGATCGCGGGAGTTTCAATGAGCAGTTCTTC	CASSDRGSFNEQFF
.	TRBJ2-2	TRBV18	.	TGTGCCAGCTCACTAGAGGGGAACACCGGGGAGCTGTTTTTT	CASSLEGNTGELFF
TRBD2	TRBJ2-3	TRBV5-1	.	TGCGCCAGCAGCTGGGGCCTAGCGGGGGATACGCAGTATTTT	CASSWGLAGDTQYF
.	TRBJ2-7	TRBV7-9	.	TGTGCCAGCAGCTCGGACAGATCCTACGAGCAGTACTTC	CASSSDRSYEQYF
.	TRBJ1-1	TRBV15	.	TGTGCCACCAGCCCCCACAGGAACACTGAAGCTTTCTTT	CATSPHRNTEAFF
.	TRBJ1-1	TRBV25-1	.	TGTGCCAGCAGTGTGAGTGGGAACACTGAAGCTTTCTTT	CASSVSGNTEAFF
TRBD2	TRBJ2-7	TRBV9	.	TGTGCCAGCAGCGGAAGCGGGAGGACTCCCTACGAGCAGTACTTC	CASSGSGRTPYEQYF
.	TRBJ1-4	TRBV6-5	.	TGTGCCAGCAGAAGGGACTTATTTGAAAAACTGTTTTTT	CASRRDLFEKLFF
TRBD2	TRBJ2-7	TRBV4-2	.	TGTGCCAGCAGCCGCTCGACTAGCGCCTACGAGCAGTACTTC	CASSRSTSAYEQYF
.	TRBJ1-1	TRBV27	.	TGTGCCAGCAGTTTATTTCCCAGGGTGGGGTCCGGGAACACTGAAGCTTTCTTT	CASSLFPRVGSGNTEAFF
.	TRBJ1-6	TRBV6-5	.	TGTGCCAGCAGACAGGGACATAATTCACCCCTCCACTTT	CASRQGHNSPLHF
.	TRBJ2-6	TRBV28	.	TGTGCCACTCTCCGGGAATCTGGGGCCAACGTCCTGACTTTC	CATLRESGANVLTF
TRBD1	TRBJ1-6	TRBV18	once	TGTGCCAGCTCCGAACGACAGGGGACACCCCTCCACTTT	CASSERQGTPLHF
TRBD1	TRBJ2-7	TRBV6-1	.	TGTGCCAGTTGGGACAGAGGATACGAGCAGTACTTC	CASWDRGYEQYF
TRBD2	TRBJ2-7	TRBV28	once	TGTGCCAGCGCCCTTTTAGTAGCGGGGGTACCCTACGAGCAGTACTTC	CASALLVAGVPYEQYF
TRBD1	TRBJ1-2	TRBV29-1	.	TGCAGCGTTAGCCAGGACAGGGGGCCTGGCTACACCTTC	CSVSQDRGPGYTF
TRBD1	TRBJ1-3	TRBV9	.	TGTGCCAGCAGCGAGGAGGGACAGGGGTTAGGTGGAAACACCATATATTTT	CASSEEGQGLGGNTIYF
.	TRBJ2-2	TRBV7-3	.	TGTGCCAGCAGCTTAATAGCGGTCAGTAACACCGGGGAGCTGTTTTTT	CASSLIAVSNTGELFF
TRBD1	TRBJ2-3	TRBV19	.	TGTGCCAGTAGTCCGAGACAGGGGGTGGGCACAGATACGCAGTATTTT	CASSPRQGVGTDTQYF
.	TRBJ2-7	TRBV15	.	TGTGCCACCAGCAGGGAGTCTATAGTTCCCTACGAGCAGTACTTC	CATSRESIVPYEQYF
TRBD1	TRBJ2-7	TRBV28	.	TGTGCCAGCAGGCGCCAACAGGGGACCTACGAGCAGTACTTC	CASRRQQGTYEQYF
.	TRBJ2-3	TRBV2	.	TGTGCCAGCAGTATCAGGGGAGATACGCAGTATTTT	CASSIRGDTQYF
.	TRBJ1-2	TRBV7-9	.	TGTGCCAGCAGCGGAGAATTAAGGGGAAACGGCTACACCTTC	CASSGELRGNGYTF
TRBD1	TRBJ2-1	TRBV10-1	.	TGCGCCAGCAGCAGACAGGGGGTTTACAATGAGCAGTTCTTC	CASSRQGVYNEQFF
TRBD2	TRBJ2-4	TRBV9	.	TGTGCCAGCAGCGTAGGTCGTGGACTAGCGGTTATTCAGTACTTC	CASSVGRGLAVIQYF
TRBD1	TRBJ2-7	TRBV6-1	.	TGTGCCAGCAGGGGGACAGAGACGTACGAGCAGTACTTC	CASRGTETYEQYF
.	TRBJ2-5	TRBV5-1	few	TGCGCCAGCAGCTTGGGGGGTGGCGGGAAAGGAGAGACCCAGTACTTC	CASSLGGGGKGETQYF
TRBD2	TRBJ2-1	TRBV7-3	.	TGTGCCAGCAGCTTGTATAGCGGGAGTAATGAGCAGTTCTTC	CASSLYSGSNEQFF
.	TRBJ2-3	TRBV20-1	.	TGCAGTGCGAGCAGGGGAGATACGCAGTATTTT	CSASRGDTQYF
TRBD2	TRBJ2-3	TRBV5-4	.	TGTGCCAGCAGCTTGGAATCTAGGGCGGGAGCGGATACGCAGTATTTT	CASSLESRAGADTQYF
.	TRBJ2-1	TRBV11-2	.	TGTGCCAGCAGCCCTGGGAGGGGGTGGGAGACTGAGCAGTTCTTC	CASSPGRGWETEQFF
TRBD1	TRBJ2-7	TRBV18	.	TGTGCCAGCTCACCTAGGGGGACAGGGGGCTACGAGCAGTACTTC	CASSPRGTGGYEQYF
TRBD1	TRBJ2-7	TRBV28	few	TGTGCCAGCAGATACAGGGGAATCTACGAGCAGTACTTC	CASRYRGIYEQYF
.	TRBJ2-1	TRBV14	.	TGTGCCAGCAGCCAAATACAATTGGTCAATGAGCAGTTCTTC	CASSQIQLVNEQFF
TRBD1	TRBJ2-7	TRBV7-9	.	TGTGCCAGCAGCTTAAGGGGTAGAGGGGGCGTCACCTACGAGCAGTACTTC	CASSLRGRGGVTYEQYF
TRBD2	TRBJ2-7	TRBV6-5	.	TGTGCCAGCAGTTACTCCGGGAGGGGGCAGTACTTC	CASSYSGRGQYF
TRBD2	TRBJ2-1	TRBV6-5	once	TGTGCCAGCAGTTACCGGCGGGGGAGCTCCTACAATGAGCAGTTCTTC	CASSYRRGSSYNEQFF
TRBD2	TRBJ2-3	TRBV10-1	.	TGCGCCAGCAGTGGGCCTGAGGCGGGAGAAACAGATACGCAGTATTTT	CASSGPEAGETDTQYF
.	TRBJ2-5	TRBV27	.	TGTGCCAGCAGCTTCTCCTTGGGCAGGATGGGGACCCAGTACTTC	CASSFSLGRMGTQYF
.	TRBJ1-5	TRBV6-6	.	TGTGCCAGCAGCCCGGAGAATAGCAATCAGCCCCAGCATTTT	CASSPENSNQPQHF
.	TRBJ1-2	TRBV9	.	TGTGCCAGCAGCCCTGAGGCAGGGGCTGGCTACACCTTC	CASSPEAGAGYTF